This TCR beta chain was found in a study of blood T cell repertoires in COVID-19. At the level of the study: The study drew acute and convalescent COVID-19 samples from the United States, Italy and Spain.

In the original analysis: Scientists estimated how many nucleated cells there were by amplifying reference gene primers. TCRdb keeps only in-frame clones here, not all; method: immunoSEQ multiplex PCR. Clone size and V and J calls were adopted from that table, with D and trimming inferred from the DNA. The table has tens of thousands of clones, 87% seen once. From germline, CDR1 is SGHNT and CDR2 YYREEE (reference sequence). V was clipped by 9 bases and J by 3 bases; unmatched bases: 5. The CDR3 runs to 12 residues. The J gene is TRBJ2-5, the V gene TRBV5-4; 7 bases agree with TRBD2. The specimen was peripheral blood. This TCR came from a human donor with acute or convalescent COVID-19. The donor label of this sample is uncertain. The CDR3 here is CAIRSGEETQYF. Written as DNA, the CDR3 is TGTGCCATTCGGAGCGGGGAAGAGACCCAGTACTTC.